The rows below give T cell receptor beta chains drawn from one sample of a study of OX40 agonist ivuxolimab in advanced cancers. Sequenced by immunoSEQ multiplex PCR; TCRdb stores in-frame clones only, minus some. Among 30,000 to 35,000 clones listed, over 85% were seen once. The sequencing here drew on CD4+ or CD8+ T cells sorted from blood, taken in a trial of the OX40 agonist ivuxolimab. All receptors come from an adult with an advanced solid tumor such as melanoma, head and neck, liver or kidney cancer. Both conserved end residues are part of each CDR3. The D gene is left open where the match is weak. Rows give clone size only sometimes, using once, few, many, or a class for an expanded clone.

j_call d_call clone_size v_call cdr3_aa cdr3_nt
TRBJ2-6 NA NA TRBV4-1 CASSLRGSGANVLTF TGCGCCAGCAGCCTCCGGGGCTCTGGGGCCAACGTCCTGACTTTC
TRBJ2-2 NA NA TRBV27 CASHKRSTGELFF TGTGCCAGCCATAAACGTTCCACCGGGGAGCTGTTTTTT
TRBJ1-5 NA few TRBV19 CASSTPRRGYDQPQHF TGTGCCAGTAGTACCCCCCGCAGGGGTTACGATCAGCCCCAGCATTTT
TRBJ2-7 NA NA TRBV11-1 CASSSQAERNEQYF TGTGCCAGCAGCTCCCAGGCAGAGAGGAACGAGCAGTACTTC
TRBJ2-1 NA NA TRBV9 CASSVGASVHNEQFF TGTGCCAGCAGCGTAGGAGCGAGCGTACACAATGAGCAGTTCTTC
TRBJ2-3 NA NA TRBV7-6 CASSPFPGRSTDTQYF TGTGCCAGCAGCCCGTTTCCGGGGCGGAGCACAGATACGCAGTATTTT
TRBJ2-7 NA NA TRBV18 CASSPPVAGEQYF TGTGCCAGCTCACCACCCGTGGCAGGCGAGCAGTACTTC
TRBJ1-4 TRBD1 NA TRBV5-4 CASSLEQGGEKLFF TGTGCCAGCAGCTTAGAACAGGGGGGTGAAAAACTGTTTTTT
TRBJ1-1 NA NA TRBV5-6 CASSLVGVGSAFF TGTGCCAGCAGCTTGGTGGGGGTCGGGTCGGCTTTCTTT
TRBJ1-1 NA once TRBV11-3 CASSLDRVRAEAFF TGTGCCAGCAGCTTAGATCGGGTACGGGCTGAAGCTTTCTTT
TRBJ2-1 NA NA TRBV6-6 CASSARDTYNEQFF TGTGCCAGCAGTGCCCGGGACACTTACAATGAGCAGTTCTTC
TRBJ2-1 TRBD1 NA TRBV15 CATSRDSGQGANEQFF TGTGCCACCAGCAGAGATTCGGGACAGGGGGCAAATGAGCAGTTCTTC
TRBJ2-1 NA NA TRBV4-2 CASSQGGQVYNEQFF TGTGCCAGCAGCCAAGGAGGGCAGGTCTACAATGAGCAGTTCTTC
TRBJ1-1 NA NA TRBV18 CASSPPGQSMNTEAFF TGTGCCAGCTCACCACCAGGACAGTCCATGAACACTGAAGCTTTCTTT
TRBJ2-7 NA NA TRBV5-5 CASSLWGHEQYF TGTGCCAGCAGCTTGTGGGGGCACGAGCAGTACTTC
TRBJ2-2 NA NA TRBV5-6 CASSWAGTANTGELFF TGTGCCAGCAGCTGGGCTGGGACGGCGAACACCGGGGAGCTGTTTTTT
TRBJ1-2 NA NA TRBV28 CASSLTDLGSTF TGTGCCAGCAGTTTAACCGACCTCGGAAGCACCTTC
TRBJ2-2 TRBD2 NA TRBV27 CASSLTSGRGAGELFF TGTGCCAGCAGTTTAACTAGCGGGAGGGGGGCCGGGGAGCTGTTTTTT
TRBJ2-3 TRBD2 NA TRBV18 CASSPTSGRPSTDTQYF TGTGCCAGCTCACCGACTAGCGGGAGGCCAAGCACAGATACGCAGTATTTT
TRBJ1-5 TRBD1 medium-sized TRBV19 CASRHTGGRQPQHF TGTGCCAGTAGACACACAGGGGGCCGTCAGCCCCAGCATTTT
TRBJ2-5 NA NA TRBV7-9 CASKVVGQETQYF TGTGCCAGCAAGGTTGTGGGACAAGAGACCCAGTACTTC
TRBJ1-4 TRBD1 NA TRBV30 CAWSYQGGPTNEKLFF TGTGCCTGGAGTTATCAGGGGGGTCCAACTAATGAAAAACTGTTTTTT
TRBJ1-1 TRBD1 NA TRBV7-2 CASSPRTGVYTEAFF TGTGCCAGCAGCCCCCGGACAGGGGTTTACACTGAAGCTTTCTTT
TRBJ2-3 NA NA TRBV28 CASTRSGTDTQYF TGTGCCAGCACCCGTTCCGGCACAGATACGCAGTATTTT
TRBJ2-7 NA NA TRBV6-1 CASGSLYEQYF TGTGCCAGCGGCTCCTTATACGAGCAGTACTTC
TRBJ1-4 NA few TRBV18 CASSPQGTNEKLFF TGTGCCAGCTCACCGCAGGGCACTAATGAAAAACTGTTTTTT
TRBJ2-5 NA NA TRBV6-5 CAITMAVDHF TGTGCCATTACTATGGCCGTCGACCACTTC
TRBJ2-3 TRBD2 NA TRBV5-4 CASSPRLAGGPDTQYF TGTGCCAGCAGCCCAAGACTAGCGGGAGGGCCAGATACGCAGTATTTT
TRBJ2-6 NA NA TRBV15 CATSSLSGANVLTF TGTGCCACCAGCAGCCTATCTGGGGCCAACGTCCTGACTTTC
TRBJ2-5 NA NA TRBV5-1 CASSLVVGAQVETQYF TGCGCCAGCAGCTTGGTTGTAGGGGCGCAGGTAGAGACCCAGTACTTC
TRBJ1-5 TRBD1 once TRBV4-3 CASSQGKTGPFPYSNQPQHF TGCGCCAGCAGCCAAGGCAAGACAGGGCCGTTCCCTTATAGCAATCAGCCCCAGCATTTT
TRBJ1-1 NA NA TRBV25-1 CASIDPGGNEAFF TGTGCCAGCATTGATCCCGGGGGGAATGAAGCTTTCTTT
TRBJ2-3 NA NA TRBV29-1 CSVIWPTDTQYF TGCAGCGTTATCTGGCCGACCGATACGCAGTATTTT
TRBJ2-5 TRBD1 NA TRBV5-1 CASSLGTTGGEETQYF TGCGCCAGCAGCTTGGGGACTACAGGGGGAGAAGAGACCCAGTACTTC
TRBJ1-2 NA NA TRBV28 CASRTKLGGGLDGYTF TGTGCCAGCAGGACCAAATTAGGGGGGGGATTGGATGGCTACACCTTC
TRBJ2-7 TRBD1 NA TRBV28 CASSLGQGAGEQYF TGTGCCAGCAGTTTGGGACAGGGGGCGGGTGAGCAGTACTTC
TRBJ2-3 NA NA TRBV7-9 CASSSGYGTDTQYF TGTGCCAGCAGCTCAGGTTACGGCACAGATACGCAGTATTTT
TRBJ2-7 TRBD1 NA TRBV11-3 CASKGRQGSYEQYF TGTGCCAGCAAGGGGCGACAGGGCTCCTACGAGCAGTACTTC
TRBJ2-1 NA NA TRBV5-1 CASSLGQPGNEQFF TGCGCCAGCAGCCTAGGACAGCCAGGCAATGAGCAGTTCTTC
TRBJ2-1 NA NA TRBV6-1 CASADSNEQFF TGTGCCAGCGCGGACTCTAATGAGCAGTTCTTC
TRBJ1-2 NA NA TRBV9 CASSVGRDTYGYTF TGTGCCAGCAGCGTAGGCCGGGACACCTATGGCTACACCTTC
TRBJ2-7 TRBD2 NA TRBV28 CASSIAGGIYEQYF TGTGCCAGCAGCATAGCGGGAGGGATATACGAGCAGTACTTC
TRBJ2-7 TRBD1 NA TRBV6-5 CASNRDRGSYEQYF TGTGCCAGCAACCGGGACAGGGGGTCCTACGAGCAGTACTTC
TRBJ2-7 NA NA TRBV6-1 CASSENWFSYEQYF TGTGCCAGCAGTGAAAATTGGTTCTCCTACGAGCAGTACTTC
TRBJ2-7 NA NA TRBV28 CASSLGVSYEQYF TGTGCCAGCAGTTTAGGGGTCTCCTACGAGCAGTACTTC
TRBJ1-4 NA NA TRBV10-2 CASSAFRRDEKLFF TGCGCCAGCAGTGCGTTCAGGAGGGACGAAAAACTGTTTTTT
TRBJ1-1 NA NA TRBV7-8 CASSPGGSHSEAFF TGTGCCAGCAGCCCAGGAGGATCCCACAGTGAAGCTTTCTTT
TRBJ2-7 NA NA TRBV6-5 CASSYDTGQTYEQYF TGTGCCAGCAGTTACGATACCGGGCAGACCTACGAGCAGTACTTC
TRBJ2-7 TRBD1 NA TRBV27 CASSRDRGQGEQYF TGTGCCAGCAGTCGGGACAGGGGGCAAGGGGAGCAGTACTTC
TRBJ2-5 TRBD1 NA TRBV29-1 CSGTGGETQYF TGCAGCGGTACAGGGGGAGAGACCCAGTACTTC
TRBJ2-1 TRBD2 NA TRBV10-2 CASSDRTSGRVEQFF TGCGCCAGCAGTGATAGGACTAGCGGGAGGGTCGAGCAGTTCTTC
TRBJ1-4 NA NA TRBV5-1 CASSLSVTTNEKLFF TGCGCCAGCAGCTTGTCGGTTACAACTAATGAAAAACTGTTTTTT
TRBJ2-3 TRBD2 once TRBV9 CASSGTRDTQYF TGTGCCAGCAGCGGGACTAGAGATACGCAGTATTTT
TRBJ1-5 TRBD1 medium-sized TRBV18 CASSLGQADQPQHF TGTGCCAGCTCACTTGGACAGGCAGATCAGCCCCAGCATTTT
TRBJ1-4 NA NA TRBV2 CASNTQVPNEKLFF TGTGCCAGCAATACACAGGTTCCTAATGAAAAACTGTTTTTT
TRBJ1-1 TRBD1 NA TRBV6-5 CASSRGQGIEAFF TGTGCCAGCAGCCGGGGACAGGGAATAGAAGCTTTCTTT
TRBJ1-5 NA NA TRBV7-2 CASSLESGFNQPQHF TGTGCCAGCAGCTTAGAGAGTGGGTTCAATCAGCCCCAGCATTTT
TRBJ2-1 NA NA TRBV10-2 CASARDSNNEQFF TGCGCCAGCGCCCGGGATTCTAACAATGAGCAGTTCTTC
TRBJ2-3 TRBD2 NA TRBV7-2 CASRIAGGSDTQYF TGTGCCAGCAGGATAGCGGGAGGGTCAGATACGCAGTATTTT
TRBJ2-1 NA NA TRBV5-6 CASSGLREFF TGTGCCAGCAGCGGGCTACGGGAGTTCTTC